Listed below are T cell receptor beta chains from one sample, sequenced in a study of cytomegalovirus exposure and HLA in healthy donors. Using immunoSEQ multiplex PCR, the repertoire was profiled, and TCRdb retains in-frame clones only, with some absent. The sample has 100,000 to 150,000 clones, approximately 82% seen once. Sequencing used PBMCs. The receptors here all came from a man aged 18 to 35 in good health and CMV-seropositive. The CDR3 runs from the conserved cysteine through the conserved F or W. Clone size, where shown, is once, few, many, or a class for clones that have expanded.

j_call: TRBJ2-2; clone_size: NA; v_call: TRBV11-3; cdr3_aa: CASSPEWGELFF
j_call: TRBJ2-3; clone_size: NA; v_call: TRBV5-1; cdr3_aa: CASSGGSADTQYF
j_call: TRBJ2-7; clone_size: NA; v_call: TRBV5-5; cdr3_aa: CASSLFGGEQYF
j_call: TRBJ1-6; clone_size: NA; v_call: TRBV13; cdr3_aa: CASSFVVGGYNSPLHF
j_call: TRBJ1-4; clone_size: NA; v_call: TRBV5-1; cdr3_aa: CASSSQGIGTNEKLFF
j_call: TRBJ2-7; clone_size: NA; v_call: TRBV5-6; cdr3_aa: CASSPTVPSYEQYF
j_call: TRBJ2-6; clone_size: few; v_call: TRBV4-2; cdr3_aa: CASSQDEGSFSGANVLTF
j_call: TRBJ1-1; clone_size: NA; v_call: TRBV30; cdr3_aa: CAWSPDRGNTEAFF
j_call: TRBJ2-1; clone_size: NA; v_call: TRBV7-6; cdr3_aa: CASSFDKSSYNEQFF
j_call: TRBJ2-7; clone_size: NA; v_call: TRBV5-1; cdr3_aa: CASSLAWGGEAEQYF
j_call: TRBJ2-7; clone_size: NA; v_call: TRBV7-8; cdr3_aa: CASSLPTGGSLGQYF
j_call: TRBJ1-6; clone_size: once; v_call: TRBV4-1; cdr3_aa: CASSPQGLESPLHF
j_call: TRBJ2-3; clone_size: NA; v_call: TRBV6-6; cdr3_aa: CASSYFGATDTQYF
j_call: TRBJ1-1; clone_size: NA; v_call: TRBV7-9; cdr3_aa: CASSRQGKNTEAFF
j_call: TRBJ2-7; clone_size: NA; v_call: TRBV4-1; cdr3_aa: CASSQVGAYEQYF
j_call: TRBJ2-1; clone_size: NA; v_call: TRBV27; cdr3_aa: CASSWSGGSYNEQFF
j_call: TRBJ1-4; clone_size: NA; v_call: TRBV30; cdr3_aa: CAWSVPGFNEKLFF
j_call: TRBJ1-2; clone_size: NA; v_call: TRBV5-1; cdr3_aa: CASSLDRTNYGYTF
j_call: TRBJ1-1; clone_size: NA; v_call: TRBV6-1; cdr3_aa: CASSPQGNEAFF
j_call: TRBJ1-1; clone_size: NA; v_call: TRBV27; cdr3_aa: CASSPGGTEAFF
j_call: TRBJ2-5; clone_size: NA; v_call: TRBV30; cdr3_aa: CAWDPTGSETQYF
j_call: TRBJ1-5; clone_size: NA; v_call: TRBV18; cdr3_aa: CASSPSRDRNQPQHF
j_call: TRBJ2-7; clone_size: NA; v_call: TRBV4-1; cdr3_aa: CASSQDRTGVSYEQYF
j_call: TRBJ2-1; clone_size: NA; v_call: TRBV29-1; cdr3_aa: CSAAGTGGNNEQFF
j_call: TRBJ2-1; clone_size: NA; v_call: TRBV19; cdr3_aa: CASSPTGLEQFF
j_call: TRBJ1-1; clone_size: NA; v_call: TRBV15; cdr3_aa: CATSREGGTGGVLNTEAFF
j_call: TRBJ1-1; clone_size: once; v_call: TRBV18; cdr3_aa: CASSQTSGTGNTEAFF
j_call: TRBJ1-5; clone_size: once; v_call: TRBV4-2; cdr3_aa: CASSPQGKGDQPQHF
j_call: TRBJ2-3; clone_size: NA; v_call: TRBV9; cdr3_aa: CASSAQGLTDTQYF
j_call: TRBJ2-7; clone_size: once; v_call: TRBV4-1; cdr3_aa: CASSQGLLKRGDYYEQYF
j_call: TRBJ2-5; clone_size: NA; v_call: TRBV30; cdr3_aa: CAWGPQETQYF
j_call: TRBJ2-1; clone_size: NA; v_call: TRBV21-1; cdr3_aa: CASSKRRAPYNEQFF
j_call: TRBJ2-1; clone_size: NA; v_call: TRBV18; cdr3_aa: CASSPDGDFNEQFF
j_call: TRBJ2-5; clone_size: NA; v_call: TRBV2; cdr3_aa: CASTRVQETQYF
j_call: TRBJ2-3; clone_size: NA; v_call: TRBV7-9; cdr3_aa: CASSPRGGDTDTQYF
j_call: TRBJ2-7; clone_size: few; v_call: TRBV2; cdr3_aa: CAVGTDPYEQYF
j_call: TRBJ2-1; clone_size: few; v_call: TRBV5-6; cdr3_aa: CASSLSLGQGAVEQFF
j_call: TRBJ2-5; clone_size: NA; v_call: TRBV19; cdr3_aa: CASSIRRGPQETQYF
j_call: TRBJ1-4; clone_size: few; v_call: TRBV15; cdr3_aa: CATSRDRGQGNEKLFF
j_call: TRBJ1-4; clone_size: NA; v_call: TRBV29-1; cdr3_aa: CSVEGNSGEKLFF